This T cell receptor (beta chain) was captured by sequencing in a study of cytomegalovirus exposure and HLA in healthy donors. Study results and limitations: Later analysis demonstrated an association between a missense DCLRE1C variant and TCR beta V- and J-gene trimming. Immune exposure information available was restricted to CMV serostatus. Donors were assumed by presence/absence analyses to have roughly uniform sequencing depth.

With respect to this clone: The antigen remains unidentified.

13 Jbeta primers and 60 Vbeta primers were used for the PCR. Sequencing was performed with immunoSEQ multiplex PCR; in TCRdb, only in-frame clones are kept and a portion is missing. The table for this sample gives around 70,000 clones. Trimming left V 2 bases short and J 2 bases short, with 16 bases between. The CDR3 totals 16 residues. Germline V gene data show CDR1 as MNHEY and CDR2 as SVGAGI. This clonotype originated in a female donor in good health and CMV-seropositive. V gene TRBV6-5 combines with J gene TRBJ2-7, with D uncertain. Sequencing input: PBMCs. CDR3 coding DNA: TGTGCCAGCAGTTACACCGACCCGACACGGCCCTACGAGCAGTACTTC. Protein product: CASSYTDPTRPYEQYF.